This T cell receptor (beta chain) appears in the sequencing data of a study of blood T cell repertoires in COVID-19. Participants had their cohort set by participant-reported clinical history. Trimming took off 4 bases at V and 5 bases at J, with 8 bases between the two ends. The length of the CDR3 is 12 residues. CDR1 is MDHEN, CDR2 SYDVKM, per germline. In the original workflow: Reference gene primer amplification in the assay estimated nucleated cell counts. Assay used: immunoSEQ multiplex PCR; TCRdb lists only in-frame clones, some missing. V and J calls and clone size are given by that table; D and trimming were obtained from the DNA. The sample shows roughly 200,000 clones, around 85% of them seen only once.

Sequencing used PBMCs or T cells enriched from blood (not recorded which). The V gene is TRBV28, the J gene TRBJ2-5, with unresolved D. This clonotype originated in a woman between 40 and 50 years old with acute COVID-19. The CDR3 here is CASSSPMETQYF. The CDR3 DNA is TGTGCCAGCAGTTCCCCCATGGAGACCCAGTACTTC.